This T cell receptor beta chain was sequenced during a study of a mutant IDH1 vaccine in newly diagnosed glioma. About the study: Vaccine dosing followed radiotherapy by 4-6 weeks, or accompanied temozolomide cycles. Earlier treatment was radiotherapy, temozolomide, or both, with most getting both. Study findings and constraints: With respect to changes in top peripheral T cell clonotypes, pseudoprogression seemed unrelated.

Noted time point: week 11, during vaccination. Each dose of the vaccine consisted of 300 ug of mutant IDH1 20-mer peptide, with topical imiquimod. The astrocytomas were IDH1-mutant, ATRX-negative, and WHO grade 3 or 4. About this clone itself: The antigen remains undetermined.

Sequenced by immunoSEQ multiplex PCR; TCRdb stores in-frame clones only, minus some. The sample shows around 120,000 clones, just under 80% of them seen only once. The CDR3 runs to 17 residues. Germline V gene lookup returns CDR1 LGHNA and CDR2 YNFKEQ. The germline V and J ends were trimmed by 1 base and 2 bases, with 17 bases remaining between them. This chain connects TRBV4-2 to TRBJ1-1; D might be TRBD1 (6 bases). The starting material was PBMCs, obtained from a glioma patient whose treatment included an IDH1 peptide vaccine. The source is a man aged 35 to 55 with glioma. The CDR3 DNA sequence: TGTGCCAGCAGCCAAGTAGGAAGGGGGGCCGGAAACACTGAAGCTTTCTTT. This codes for CASSQVGRGAGNTEAFF.